This T cell receptor beta chain was retrieved from a study of blood T cell repertoires in COVID-19. Overall study context: Donors in the United States, Italy and Spain gave samples during acute or convalescent COVID-19. The analysed material was cDNA or gDNA that came from T cells, B-cell-depleted T cells, or PBMCs.

Per the authors' pipeline: Nucleated cell counts were estimated from reference gene primer amplification. Data came from immunoSEQ multiplex PCR; TCRdb stores just in-frame clones and leaves some out. The V and J calls and clone size come from that table; D and trimming were worked out from the DNA. The table has approximately 200,000 clones, approximately 84% seen once; the top ten hold 2.5% to 3.5%. The clonotype comes from a man in his fifties who had recovered from COVID-19. Sequencing was done on a sample of peripheral blood.

The CDR3 here is CASRGPGNTIYF. The CDR3 DNA reads TGTGCCAGCCGCGGCCCCGGAAACACCATATATTTT. This chain joins TRBV7-9 and TRBJ1-3; D ambiguous. V was cut by 8 bases and J by 4 bases, with 9 bases left in between. Germline values: CDR1 SEHNR, CDR2 FQNEAQ (reference sequence). This CDR3 region has 12 residues.